This T cell receptor (beta chain) originates from a study of T-cell reconstitution after alpha-beta-depleted transplantation in children. Molecular barcoding with unique molecular identifiers was used for the TCRbeta library. One entry per CDR3 protein, called by TCRdb with MiXCR from the PCR reads. The sample holds under 350,000 distinct CDR3 sequences, about 10% seen once. The CDR3 runs to 15 residues. Per germline, CDR1 SGHVS and CDR2 FNYEAQ. V dropped 1 base and J dropped 0 bases, with 10 bases sitting between them. The receptor was isolated from a human donor who donated a stem cell graft to a child with SCID. This specimen consisted of PBMCs from the stem cell graft donor, obtained from the stem cell graft. The chain joins TRBV7-6 to TRBJ2-7; D is possibly TRBD1 (5 bases). CDR3: CASSLEQADSYEQYF. The CDR3, as DNA: TGTGCCAGCAGCTTAGAACAGGCAGACTCCTACGAGCAGTACTTC.